This is a list of T cell receptor beta chains from one sample in a study of graft-versus-host responses after intestinal transplantation. TCRdb keeps only in-frame clones here, not all; method: immunoSEQ multiplex PCR. The sample lists 1,500 or so clones, around nine tenths occurring once. The sequencing used PBMCs, collected about 33 days after intestinal transplant. The receptors were sampled from a human patient who received an intestinal transplant, so some T cells may come from the graft donor. CDR3s include the opening cysteine and the closing phenylalanine or tryptophan. A D gene is named only where the DNA matches it firmly. Clone sizes are given selectively: once, few, many, or a class where the clone is expanded.

abundance | d_gene | len | v_gene | CDR3aa
. | . | 15 | TRBV6-5 | CASSYMGFISGELFF
. | TRBD2 | 13 | TRBV29-1 | CSVRAGEADEQFF
. | . | 13 | TRBV9 | CASQQGNTGELFF
. | . | 13 | TRBV29-1 | CSAGGGLNTEAFF
. | . | 13 | TRBV5-6 | CASSLTQGMEAFF
few | . | 14 | TRBV11-1 | CASSFVTGNTEAFF
few | TRBD1 | 15 | TRBV11-2 | CASSQDRGPSYEQYF
. | . | 16 | TRBV7-4 | CASSLRAGFGVDTQYF
. | TRBD2 | 16 | TRBV5-8 | CASSQEASGSPHEQYF
. | . | 15 | TRBV4-3 | CASSPAGSSYNEQFF
once | . | 14 | TRBV30 | CAWSVLGGQETQYF
. | . | 18 | TRBV10-1 | CASSFRGRSQSRANVLTF
. | . | 13 | TRBV5-3 | CASSWSGAYEQYF
once | TRBD1 | 15 | TRBV5-3 | CASSQDRGPSYEQYF
. | . | 13 | TRBV6-5 | CASSHSGGNTIYF
. | . | 18 | TRBV5-4 | CASSLGVSGGRLDYEQYF
. | TRBD1 | 14 | TRBV5-8 | CASSPGQGNYEQYF
. | TRBD1 | 16 | TRBV4-2 | CASSQESGQGSEKLFF
. | . | 13 | TRBV14 | CASASGGANVLTF
. | TRBD2 | 16 | TRBV5-4 | CASSLVRASGAGEQYF
. | TRBD1 | 20 | TRBV5-1 | CASSPREEGQGSQSNQPQHF
. | TRBD1 | 14 | TRBV5-8 | CASSSDRGRYEQYF
. | TRBD2 | 14 | TRBV4-2 | CASSQEQRDLEQYF
. | . | 15 | TRBV27 | CASSFSGGANYGYTF
. | . | 15 | TRBV7-3 | CASSLNPTGYTEAFF
. | . | 17 | TRBV2 | CAIHSPKGLASYNEQFF
. | TRBD1 | 15 | TRBV5-4 | CASSRDRGAYYGYTF
. | . | 13 | TRBV11-2 | CASSFTGLYEQYF
. | . | 13 | TRBV25-1 | CASSDPGWETQYF
once | TRBD2 | 15 | TRBV27 | CASSFGLAGIDTQYF
. | TRBD2 | 14 | TRBV6-1 | CASTLAGEVGEQFF
. | . | 13 | TRBV4-3 | CASSQARNTEAFF
. | TRBD2 | 16 | TRBV6-1 | CASSELAGGPAGELFF
. | . | 18 | TRBV28 | CASTGRGRGGLAKNIQYF
. | TRBD1 | 16 | TRBV7-9 | CASSPPGQGTGNTIYF
. | TRBD1 | 13 | TRBV11-1 | CASSLRGLTEAFF
once | . | 15 | TRBV29-1 | CSVEGGRDIRETQYF
. | TRBD2 | 15 | TRBV6-1 | CASETSGSSPHEQYF
. | . | 13 | TRBV4-2 | CASSFTGRETQYF
. | . | 15 | TRBV4-3 | CASSLSEGANTEAFF
. | TRBD2 | 14 | TRBV6-4 | CASSEGTSGNEQFF
. | TRBD1 | 14 | TRBV19 | CASHSGGGNTEAFF
. | TRBD2 | 15 | TRBV7-9 | CASSQDSGGANEQFF
. | . | 13 | TRBV28 | CASSPPLGREQYF
. | TRBD2 | 15 | TRBV7-6 | CASSLAGDSSYEQYF